These 14 T cell receptor beta chains originate from one sample sequenced in a study of Tregs in tolerant kidney transplant recipients. The assay was immunoSEQ multiplex PCR, and TCRdb's table has in-frame clones only and misses some. The data show roughly 120,000 clones, with around 94% seen just once and less than 0.7% held by the top ten. The sequencing input was CD4+ T cells from blood. These receptors were taken from a human donor in good health.

J is TRBJ2-2 and V is TRBV5-1; 8 positions agree with TRBD1. CDR1 is SGHRS, CDR2 YFSETQ, per germline. The V and J ends lost 0 bases and 5 bases, in that order; junction bases with no gene match: 6. The CDR3 is 16 amino acids. In DNA, the CDR3 is TGCGCCAGCAGCTTGGGCCAGGGGGCTTTTACCGGGGAGCTGTTTTTT. Its protein product is CASSLGQGAFTGELFF.

This clone was detected a few times. The V call is TRBV6-1, the J call TRBJ2-7; D might be TRBD1 (6 bases). The CDR3 spans 14 residues. V gave up 4 bases and J gave up 3 bases, with 13 bases separating them. The germline V gene encodes CDR1 MNHNS and CDR2 SASEGT. CDR3 DNA sequence: TGTGCCAGCAGTGTTTCAGGGGCCGACTACGAGCAGTACTTC. Its protein is CASSVSGADYEQYF.

This clone was recorded only once. V and J are TRBV7-3 and TRBJ2-3, with a tentative D call TRBD2 (6 bases). The CDR3 spans 13 residues. In germline, CDR1 is SGHTA, CDR2 FQGTGA. V lost 8 bases to trimming and J lost 9 bases, with 18 bases between them. Here the CDR3 reads CASSELVRGTQYF. The CDR3 DNA follows: TGTGCCAGCTCCGAACTAGTCCGGGGGACGCAGTATTTT.

The chain employs TRBV5-1 and TRBJ2-5, with 15 bases identical to TRBD2. V was clipped by 1 base and J by 2 bases; unmatched bases: 6. The germline gives CDR1 SGHRS, CDR2 YFSETQ. The CDR3 consists of 18 residues. The DNA for the CDR3 is TGCGCCAGCAGCTTGCCCAGGGGACTAGCGGGGGGACAAGAGACCCAGTACTTC. It specifies CASSLPRGLAGGQETQYF. Supplemented by reference TRBV5-1 and TRBJ2-5, the full variable domain reads KAGVTQTPRYLIKTRGQQVTLSCSPISGHRSVSWYQQTPGQGLQFLFEYFSETQRNKGNFPGRFSGRQFSNSRSEMNVSTLELGDSALYLCASSLPRGLAGGQETQYFGPGTRLLVL.

This chain joins TRBV7-2 and TRBJ1-2; D unresolved. The V gene's germline CDR1 is SGHTA and CDR2 FQGNSA. This CDR3 contains 17 residues. Trimming stripped 7 bases from V and 0 bases from J, with 21 bases between. The chain's CDR3 is CASTRAPRMGANYGYTF. DNA for the CDR3: TGTGCCAGCACCCGCGCCCCGCGGATGGGAGCTAACTATGGCTACACCTTC. Full variable domain (outside the CDR3, taken from reference TRBV7-2 and TRBJ1-2): GAGVSQSPSNKVTEKGKDVELRCDPISGHTALYWYRQSLGQGLEFLIYFQGNSAPDKSGLPSDRFSAERTGGSVSTLTIQRTQQEDSAVYLCASTRAPRMGANYGYTFGSGTRLTVV.

The chain links TRBV18 to TRBJ2-5; 7 bases align to TRBD1. With 3 bases clipped from V and 4 bases from J, the junction kept 11 bases outside the gene matches. From germline, CDR1 is KGHSH and CDR2 LQKENI. This CDR3 contains 16 residues. The CDR3 loop reads CASSPIVRGPGETQYF. CDR3 DNA sequence: TGTGCCAGCTCACCTATCGTGAGGGGGCCGGGAGAGACCCAGTACTTC.

The chain joins TRBV5-4 to TRBJ2-1; the D gene is possibly TRBD2 (6 bases). Trimming took off 4 bases at V and 4 bases at J, with 18 bases between the two ends. Germline V gene lookup returns CDR1 SGHNT and CDR2 YYREEE (reference sequence). CDR3 length equals 16 residues. CDR3 loop: CASSPRGSGIYNEQFF. The CDR3 DNA reads TGTGCCAGCAGCCCCCGGGGTAGCGGAATTTACAATGAGCAGTTCTTC.

The J gene is TRBJ1-4, the V gene TRBV7-2; possible D gene TRBD1, 5 bases. Germline assignment: CDR1 SGHTA and CDR2 FQGNSA. The CDR3 consists of 15 residues. Trimming cost V 3 bases and J 1 base, with 9 bases left between them. Here the CDR3 reads CASSFQGGTNEKLFF. The CDR3 nucleotides are TGTGCCAGCAGCTTCCAGGGCGGAACTAATGAAAAACTGTTTTTT.

The rearrangement links TRBV30 to TRBJ2-3; D gene ambiguous. V was cut by 4 bases and J by 3 bases, with 11 bases left in between. Germline values: CDR1 GTSNPN, CDR2 SVGIG (reference sequence). The CDR3 extends over 13 amino acids. CDR3 in DNA: TGTGCCTGGAATAGATTGGAGACAGATACGCAGTATTTT. Protein sequence: CAWNRLETDTQYF.

Written as DNA, the CDR3 is TGTGCCAGCAGCTTGGAACAGCGAGGCGAGCAGTACTTC. Amino acid sequence: CASSLEQRGEQYF. The chain links TRBV5-6 to TRBJ2-7; D gene uncertain. Germline V gene lookup returns CDR1 SGHDT and CDR2 YYEEEE. Deletions cut 0 bases from V and 6 bases from J, with 10 bases between. The CDR3 spans 13 residues.

The J gene is TRBJ1-1, the V gene TRBV11-2; possibly TRBD1 for D (6 bases). This CDR3 has 15 residues. Per germline, CDR1 SGHAT and CDR2 FQNNGV. Trimming shortened V by 2 bases and J by 4 bases, and 14 bases separated the two germline ends. The CDR3 protein is CASSLTGIGSTEAFF. The DNA for the CDR3 is TGTGCCAGCAGCTTAACAGGGATCGGGTCCACTGAAGCTTTCTTT.

This sequence joins TRBV27 and TRBJ2-5; the match to TRBD2 covers 14 bases. Germline assignment: CDR1 MNHEY and CDR2 SMNVEV (reference sequence). The CDR3 spans 17 residues. V lost 6 bases, J lost 4 bases, and 10 bases stayed unmatched. The CDR3 here is CASSLRLAGGGVETQYF. As DNA, the CDR3 is TGTGCCAGCAGCCTAAGACTAGCGGGAGGGGGGGTAGAGACCCAGTACTTC.

This clone was detected a few times. The rearrangement links TRBV2 to TRBJ1-1; no clear D gene. The CDR3 has 14 amino acids. Germline values: CDR1 SNHLY, CDR2 FYNNEI. Trimming removed 6 bases at V and 3 bases at J, with 14 bases between. The chain's CDR3 is CASRPTATDTEAFF. CDR3 nucleotides: TGTGCCAGCAGACCGACGGCCACGGACACTGAAGCTTTCTTT.

The chain carries TRBV25-1 and TRBJ1-5; a possible D gene is TRBD1 (5 bases). CDR1 is MGHDK, CDR2 SYGVNS, per germline. The CDR3 is 13 amino acids. The ends were cut back, 6 bases at V and 1 base at J, with 7 bases in the middle. In nucleotides, the CDR3 is TGTGCCAGCAGCCGGGGGAGCAATCAGCCCCAGCATTTT. This sequence encodes CASSRGSNQPQHF. Based on the CDR3 plus reference TRBV25-1 and TRBJ1-5, the full variable domain is EADIYQTPRYLVIGTGKKITLECSQTMGHDKMYWYQQDPGMELHLIHYSYGVNSTEKGDLSSESTVSRIRTEHFPLTLESARPSHTSQYLCASSRGSNQPQHFGDGTRLSIL.